A single sample gave rise to the 28 T cell receptor beta chains below, sequenced in a study of breast tumors, draining lymph nodes, adjacent tissues. TCRdb recomputed calls from the multiplex PCR reads with MiXCR, one row per CDR3 protein. The sample contains tens of thousands of distinct CDR3 sequences, around 45% of which appear only once. The sample taken for sequencing was breast tumor tissue. All receptors derive from a female donor with breast cancer. Some clones in this sample may be carry-over from other donors' samples.

Of note for this clonotype: One base away lies a much larger clone, so this may be a sequencing read error. V and J are TRBV5-5 and TRBJ2-3, with D unclear. Trimming removed 3 bases from V and 6 bases from J, with 11 bases in between. The CDR3 is 13 amino acids. Germline CDR1 is SGHKS and CDR2 is YYEKEE (reference sequence). The CDR3 protein is CASSWAPADTQYF. The CDR3, as DNA: TGTGCCAGCAGCTGGGCCCCGGCTGATACGCAGTATTTT.

In its sample, this clonotype ranks as medium-sized. V and J are TRBV2 and TRBJ2-7; TRBD1 aligns across 7 bases. The J segment lost 2 bases and the V segment lost 5 bases, leaving 6 bases of the junction unmatched. Germline V lookup: CDR1 SNHLY, CDR2 FYNNEI. This CDR3 comprises 14 residues. Here the CDR3 reads CASSRQGNTYEQYF. In DNA, the CDR3 is TGTGCCAGCAGTCGACAGGGAAACACCTACGAGCAGTACTTC.

This clonotype is categorized as medium-sized. This chain joins TRBV7-9 and TRBJ2-3; 10 bases fit TRBD1. The ends lost 5 bases at V and 0 bases at J; junction bases unmatched: 8. In germline, CDR1 is SEHNR, CDR2 FQNEAQ (reference sequence). The CDR3 has 17 amino acids. CDR3 sequence (DNA): TGTGCCAGCAGCGGGCCCGGGACAGGGGTGAGCACAGATACGCAGTATTTT. Translated: CASSGPGTGVSTDTQYF.

The V gene is TRBV10-3, the J gene TRBJ1-5; D is unresolved. In germline, CDR1 is ENHRY, CDR2 SYGVKD. V was trimmed by 10 bases and J by 7 bases, leaving 26 bases between them. The length of the CDR3 is 16 residues. CDR3 loop: CATRPGGSTYEQPQHF. In DNA, the CDR3 is TGTGCCACTAGACCGGGCGGGAGTACTTACGAGCAGCCCCAGCATTTT.

This clonotype was counted many times. One base away lies a much larger clone, so this may be a sequencing read error. V gene TRBV20-1 combines with J gene TRBJ1-3; D might be TRBD1 (5 bases). There are 14 residues in the CDR3. Germline V gene data show CDR1 as DFQATT and CDR2 as SNEGSKA (reference sequence). DNA for the CDR3: TGCAGTGCTGACGCGGGACTCCCAGGAACCACCATATATTTT. Translated, it gives CSADAGLPGTTIYF.

The chain carries TRBV7-2 and TRBJ1-2, with D unclear. The V gene's germline CDR1 is SGHTA and CDR2 FQGNSA. The CDR3 runs to 16 residues. This CDR3 reads CATGVGAYEGRYGYTF. The CDR3 nucleotides read TGTGCTACCGGAGTAGGAGCCTACGAGGGTCGGTATGGCTACACCTTC.

The genes are TRBV6-2 or TRBV6-3 and TRBJ2-6; TRBD1 agrees at 9 bases. Germline CDR1 is MNHEY and CDR2 is SVGEGT. The CDR3 length is 14 residues. V trimming: 7 bases; J trimming: 5 bases; junction bases outside the gene matches: 3. The CDR3 DNA is TGTGCCAGCACCGGGACAGGGCGGGCCAACGTCCTGACTTTC. It specifies CASTGTGRANVLTF.

This sequence joins TRBV4-3 and TRBJ2-7; D might be TRBD2 (5 bases). The CDR3 length is 15 residues. Deletions cut 0 bases from V and 3 bases from J, with 12 bases between. Germline V gene sequence: CDR1 LGHNA, CDR2 YSLEER. The CDR3 spells CASSQDGVGVYEQYF. The CDR3 DNA is TGCGCCAGCAGCCAAGATGGGGTGGGAGTCTACGAGCAGTACTTC.

The sample holds one count of this clonotype. J is TRBJ2-1 and V is TRBV12-3 or TRBV12-4, with 9 bases fitting TRBD2. The CDR3 runs 16 residues. Trimming cost V 2 bases and J 9 bases; bases outside gene matches: 11. DNA of the CDR3: TGTGCCAGCAGTTTACGGTTAGCGGGAGCGTATCCTGAGCAGTTCTTC. Protein: CASSLRLAGAYPEQFF.

Ten or more counts support this clonotype. The rearrangement links TRBV19 to TRBJ2-2; a weak D match, TRBD1 (5 bases). CDR1 and CDR2 (germline): LNHDA, SQIVND (reference sequence). CDR3 length: 14 amino acids. Trimming cost V 7 bases and J 3 bases, with 12 bases left between them. CDR3 nucleotide sequence: TGTGCCAGTATCAATGGGGCCGACACCGGGGAGCTGTTTTTT. It specifies CASINGADTGELFF.

The table lists this clonotype with many counts. This rearrangement joins TRBV20-1 to TRBJ2-3; D is possibly TRBD2 (5 bases). Trimming took off 4 bases at V and 0 bases at J, with 8 bases between the two ends. From germline, CDR1 is DFQATT and CDR2 SNEGSKA (reference sequence). The CDR3 runs to 13 residues. The DNA for the CDR3 is TGCAGTGCTACCAGCGGAAGCACAGATACGCAGTATTTT. Amino acid sequence: CSATSGSTDTQYF.

The table lists this clonotype with many counts. The gene calls are TRBV5-1 and TRBJ2-7, with D possibly being TRBD1 (5 bases). V lost 0 bases to trimming and J lost 1 base, with 14 bases between them. Germline values: CDR1 SGHRS, CDR2 YFSETQ. The CDR3 is 16 amino acids. The CDR3 sequence: CASSLGWGGRSYEQYF. Here the CDR3 DNA reads TGCGCCAGCAGCTTGGGTTGGGGCGGCAGGTCCTACGAGCAGTACTTC.

The J gene is TRBJ2-2, the V gene TRBV24-1; 7 positions match TRBD1. The CDR3 covers 14 residues. Germline trimming cut 6 bases from V and 6 bases from J; bases unmatched to any gene: 6. The V gene's germline CDR1 is KGHDR and CDR2 SFDVKD. CDR3 sequence (DNA): TGTGCCACCAGTACCGGGACAGTATCCGGGGAGCTGTTTTTT. Encoded protein: CATSTGTVSGELFF.

This clonotype was counted ten times or more. The rearrangement uses TRBV7-2 and TRBJ1-1; TRBD1 is a possible D gene (6 bases). The CDR3 is made up of 15 amino acids. V dropped 1 base and J dropped 3 bases, with 12 bases sitting between them. Germline values: CDR1 SGHTA, CDR2 FQGNSA. CDR3 DNA: TGTGCCAGCAGCTTAGGGGGGGGCGCGGACACTGAAGCTTTCTTT. It specifies CASSLGGGADTEAFF.

This clonotype was counted at least ten times. This chain connects TRBV4-3 to TRBJ1-5; D gene uncertain. The V gene's germline CDR1 is LGHNA and CDR2 YSLEER. CDR3 length equals 16 residues. The V gene lost 1 base and the J gene lost 3 bases, with 13 bases spanning the gap. The CDR3 DNA reads as TGCGCCAGCAGCCAAGGGGTCCGATATAACAATCAGCCCCAGCATTTT. This translates into CASSQGVRYNNQPQHF.

This clonotype was counted many times. This chain uses TRBV7-2 with TRBJ2-7; possibly TRBD2 for D (6 bases). Germline lookup yields CDR1 SGHTA and CDR2 FQGNSA. The CDR3 length is 16 residues. Trimming cost V 1 base and J 2 bases, with 15 bases left between them. The DNA for the CDR3 is TGTGCCAGCAGCTTAGTGCACCTAGCGAGAACCTACGAGCAGTACTTC. Translating it yields CASSLVHLARTYEQYF. The entire variable domain, with the rest obtained from reference TRBV7-2 and TRBJ2-7, is as follows: GAGVSQSPSNKVTEKGKDVELRCDPISGHTALYWYRQSLGQGLEFLIYFQGNSAPDKSGLPSDRFSAERTGGSVSTLTIQRTQQEDSAVYLCASSLVHLARTYEQYFGPGTRLTVT.

This clonotype was picked up many times. The V call is TRBV7-2, the J call TRBJ2-7; no definite D call. CDR3 length: 14 amino acids. Trimming took 1 base from V and 3 from J, leaving 10 bases between them. CDR1 is SGHTA, CDR2 FQGNSA, per germline. CDR3 in amino acids: CASSLGDFLYEQYF. The CDR3 DNA follows: TGTGCCAGCAGCTTAGGAGACTTCCTCTACGAGCAGTACTTC.

Points on this clonotype: Lacking the conserved final phenylalanine or tryptophan, this CDR3 likely reflects a read error. V gene TRBV5-6 combines with J gene TRBJ2-3, with 8 positions matching TRBD1. The tail of the sequence fits TRBJ1-5 better, so the J call may be wrong. The length of the CDR3 is 15 residues. Germline V gives CDR1 SGHDT, CDR2 YYEEEE. The CDR3 is CASSLTGGLTDTQHL. The CDR3, as DNA: TGTGCCAGCAGCTTAACAGGGGGACTCACAGATACGCAGCATCTT.

The chain recombines TRBV20-1 with TRBJ1-2; 8 nucleotides match TRBD1. This CDR3 is 11 amino acids long. The germline V gene has CDR1 DFQATT and CDR2 SNEGSKA (reference sequence). V lost 3 bases, J lost 7 bases, and 1 base stayed unmatched. The chain's CDR3 is CSARQGAGYTF. CDR3 DNA: TGCAGTGCTAGGCAGGGGGCTGGCTACACCTTC.

This clonotype was observed many times. The V and J genes are TRBV20-1 and TRBJ2-7, with TRBD1 matching 12 bases. This CDR3 contains 16 residues. The trim removed 6 bases at V and 0 bases at J, leaving 9 bases unmatched. Germline CDR1 reads DFQATT; CDR2 reads SNEGSKA (reference sequence). The CDR3 sequence is CSARDRGRGSSYEQYF. CDR3 nucleotides: TGCAGTGCCCGGGACAGGGGGCGTGGGAGCTCCTACGAGCAGTACTTC.

This clonotype was recorded at least ten times. The chain combines TRBV12-3 or TRBV12-4 with TRBJ2-7; the D gene is possibly TRBD1 (7 bases). This CDR3 has 15 residues. V lost 3 bases to trimming and J lost 4 bases, with 16 bases between them. Written as DNA, the CDR3 is TGTGCCAGCAGTTTGGGGGGACAGTACTCTTACGAGCAGTACTTC. Translating it yields CASSLGGQYSYEQYF.

This clonotype was recorded at least ten times. The chain carries TRBV7-9 and TRBJ2-3; 10 bases align to TRBD1. Trimming at V came to 5 bases and at J to 5 bases, leaving 7 bases not matched to a gene. Germline V gene sequence: CDR1 SEHNR, CDR2 FQNEAQ (reference sequence). The CDR3 is 15 amino acids. CDR3 sequence reads: CASSPGQGSGDTQYF. As DNA, the CDR3 is TGTGCCAGCAGCCCGGGACAGGGGAGCGGAGATACGCAGTATTTT.

This chain connects TRBV20-1 to TRBJ2-2; 13 positions match TRBD2. The V gene's germline CDR1 is DFQATT and CDR2 SNEGSKA (reference sequence). Unmatched junction bases numbered 6, after V lost 6 bases and J lost 5 bases. This CDR3 is built from 15 residues. CDR3 in DNA: TGCAGTGCCTTCCAGACTAGCGGGAGGACCGGGGAGCTGTTTTTT. This sequence encodes CSAFQTSGRTGELFF.

The V call is TRBV7-9, the J call TRBJ1-5; D possibly corresponds to TRBD1 (5 bases). The CDR3 totals 20 residues. CDR1 SEHNR and CDR2 FQNEAQ come from the germline V gene (reference sequence). The germline V and J ends were trimmed by 2 bases and 2 bases, with 25 bases remaining between them. In DNA, the CDR3 is TGTGCCAGCAGCTTAACAAACAGCCAAGGATCGGGGGTTGGCAATCAGCCCCAGCATTTT. It translates to CASSLTNSQGSGVGNQPQHF.

The gene calls are TRBV7-2 and TRBJ2-3; 14 bases are shared with TRBD2. Germline CDR1 SGHTA, CDR2 FQGNSA. There are 18 residues in the CDR3. V dropped 5 bases and J dropped 5; count of bases not matched to a gene: 12. CDR3 residues: CASSPETSGRGRRDTQYF. The CDR3 DNA reads as TGTGCCAGCAGCCCCGAGACTAGCGGGAGGGGAAGAAGAGATACGCAGTATTTT.

Ten or more counts support this clonotype. The chain joins TRBV6-1 to TRBJ1-6; D possibly corresponds to TRBD1 (6 bases). There are 15 residues in the CDR3. Trimming cost V 2 bases and J 4 bases, with 9 bases left between them. Germline loops: CDR1 MNHNS, CDR2 SASEGT. In nucleotides, the CDR3 is TGTGCCAGCAGTGAACTGGGACAATATAATTCACCCCTCCACTTT. It translates to CASSELGQYNSPLHF.

In its sample, this clonotype was seen many times. Here the CDR3 DNA reads TGTGCCAGCAGCCAAGATCGGGAGGGAGACCCTGGGGCCAACGTCCTGACTTTC. Encoded protein: CASSQDREGDPGANVLTF. The chain links TRBV14 to TRBJ2-6, with TRBD2 identical over 8 bases. The J segment lost 2 bases and the V segment lost 0 bases, leaving 6 bases of the junction unmatched. Per the germline V gene, CDR1 is SGHDN and CDR2 is FVKESK. The CDR3 is made up of 18 amino acids.

This clonotype was found many times. The chain joins TRBV6-1 to TRBJ2-7, with 7 bases lining up with TRBD1. Germline V gene lookup returns CDR1 MNHNS and CDR2 SASEGT. V lost 8 bases, J lost 2 bases, and 6 bases stayed unmatched. The CDR3 runs to 13 residues. This chain's CDR3 is CASEVQGAYEQYF. CDR3 in DNA: TGTGCCAGCGAGGTGCAGGGGGCCTACGAGCAGTACTTC.